Listed below are T cell receptor beta chains from one sample, sequenced in a study of Graves' ophthalmopathy and Graves' hyperthyroidism. TCRdb redid the calling of the multiplex PCR reads with MiXCR, one entry per CDR3 protein. This table has about 740,000 distinct CDR3 sequences, around 40% appearing once. Input material: peripheral blood. These receptors were obtained from an adult man with Graves' ophthalmopathy. The CDR3 runs from the conserved cysteine through the conserved F or W. Fields, in order: J gene, V gene, CDR3 protein.

TRBJ2-7,TRBV7-2,CASRNRDRGHKQYF
TRBJ2-7,TRBV9,CASSPGPGAHYEQYF
TRBJ2-3,TRBV10-3,CAIRWTGGDTQYF
TRBJ1-6,TRBV7-2,CASSLGPPGQGGSPLHF
TRBJ1-6,TRBV7-9,CASTLDRNNSPLHF
TRBJ1-3,TRBV29-1,CSLGSGSSGNTIYF
TRBJ2-2,TRBV25-1,CASSILAGGSSGELFF
TRBJ1-4,TRBV12-3/TRBV12-4,CASSLVPNEKLFF
TRBJ1-1,TRBV7-9,CASSRGPAEAFF
TRBJ1-4,TRBV20-1,CSAPGVAGGEKLFF
TRBJ1-2,TRBV29-1,CSVYGQGAGDYGYTF
TRBJ2-7,TRBV7-9,CASSLDRGPQSYEQYF
TRBJ2-6,TRBV11-1,CASSPAGSSGANVLTF
TRBJ2-5,TRBV7-3,CASSLTGGFNWETQYF
TRBJ1-1,TRBV7-3,CASSFLAGAFF
TRBJ1-1,TRBV25-1,CASSTYTVNTEAFF
TRBJ2-7,TRBV11-2,CASSLEGFYEQYF
TRBJ2-7,TRBV12-3/TRBV12-4,CASSFRPFGEQYF
TRBJ2-7,TRBV5-1,CAKQGFEQYF
TRBJ2-5,TRBV9,CASSVDGGGPQETQYF
TRBJ2-7,TRBV5-1,CASSRATGEYEQYF
TRBJ2-5,TRBV10-3,CAISESTGTYETQYF
TRBJ2-5,TRBV24-1,CATSDGGGRGRQETQYF
TRBJ1-2,TRBV14,CASSPGGGRGYTF
TRBJ1-5,TRBV7-2,CASSLALGFSAGRDQPQHF
TRBJ1-2,TRBV10-3,CATGGGDNYGYTF
TRBJ2-2,TRBV15,CATSRDKTSGSKTGELFF
TRBJ1-1,TRBV19,CASSIEGRVSAEAFF
TRBJ2-2,TRBV7-3,CASSLTRPVNTGELFF
TRBJ1-1,TRBV29-1,CSVSLSTEAFF
TRBJ1-4,TRBV11-2,CASRRLPEKLFF
TRBJ1-2,TRBV15,CATSKDRGQDGYTF
TRBJ1-5,TRBV6-5,CASRTSGNQPQHF
TRBJ1-5,TRBV29-1,CSVDTGGQTQHF
TRBJ2-7,TRBV20-1,CSARATSGYEQYF
TRBJ1-1,TRBV6-1,CASTQGRNTEAFF
TRBJ1-5,TRBV10-2,CASSDPSGTGGNQPQHF
TRBJ1-1,TRBV19,CAWLWGGDTEAFF
TRBJ1-4,TRBV20-1,CSARDRWYPNEKLFF
TRBJ1-1,TRBV4-3,CASSQEVYRYTEAFF
TRBJ1-5,TRBV19,CASTTTRRGTQPQHF
TRBJ1-4,TRBV2,CASSDRDLNEKLFF
TRBJ1-2,TRBV19,CASIDRESYGYTF
TRBJ1-6,TRBV3-1,CASGGDREISPLHF
TRBJ2-7,TRBV12-5,CASALSDSGYEQYF
TRBJ2-5,TRBV4-2,CASSQVGGRETQYF
TRBJ2-2,TRBV19,CASGGGGRTGELFF
TRBJ1-4,TRBV10-2,CASSPPGQGERLFF